The sequence of this T cell receptor beta chain was determined in a study of spatial heterogeneity in lung cancer. Overall study context: When follow-up PBMC samples existed, they were sequenced (at a median of roughly two years after resection).

TCRdb passed the 5' RACE reads through MiXCR, listing each CDR3 protein once. The table records roughly 29,000 distinct CDR3 sequences, less than 6.5% of them present only once. This sample's time point: blood at routine non-recurrence follow-up after resection. This clonotype has a count of ten or more. CDR1 MNHEY and CDR2 SVGAGI come from the germline V gene. The CDR3 consists of 14 residues. The V end was cut by 2 bases, the J end by 4 bases, with 11 bases between. The gene calls are TRBV6-5 and TRBJ2-5; D tentatively reads TRBD1 or TRBD2 (5 bases each). The sequence came from a female donor with early-stage non-small cell lung cancer. The sample consisted of PBMCs, taken at follow-up. CDR3 region: CASSYAPGRETQYF. Here the CDR3 DNA reads TGTGCCAGCAGTTACGCCCCGGGGCGAGAGACCCAGTACTTC.